The rows below give T cell receptor beta chains drawn from one sample of a study of CD8 T cells in Susac syndrome. MiXCR was run by TCRdb on the immunoSEQ multiplex PCR reads, yielding one entry per CDR3 protein. The table has about 400,000 distinct CDR3 sequences, roughly 85% seen once; the top ten hold about 0.12%. Sequenced material: CD8+ T cells from PBMCs. The receptors originated from a human donor with multiple sclerosis. The CDR3 runs from the conserved cysteine through the conserved F or W. The D gene is left open where the match is weak. Clone sizes are given selectively: once, few, many, or a class where the clone is expanded.

CDR3 DNA: TGTGCCAGCAGTTTATTAGGACACACAGATACGCAGTATTTT
CDR3 protein: CASSLLGHTDTQYF
D gene: NA
J gene: TRBJ2-3
clone size: NA
V gene: TRBV27

CDR3 DNA: TGTGCCAGCAGTTTATCCCATCATGACAGGGAGACCTTCTCCTACGAGCAGTACTTC
CDR3 protein: CASSLSHHDRETFSYEQYF
D gene: TRBD1
J gene: TRBJ2-7
clone size: NA
V gene: TRBV28

CDR3 DNA: TGTGCCAGTAGTCAAGAGGAAGGGTTGGGCACTGAAGCTTTCTTT
CDR3 protein: CASSQEEGLGTEAFF
D gene: NA
J gene: TRBJ1-1
clone size: NA
V gene: TRBV19

CDR3 DNA: TGTGCCAGCAGCGCCAGACAACCTCGATCGGGCTACACCTTC
CDR3 protein: CASSARQPRSGYTF
D gene: NA
J gene: TRBJ1-2
clone size: NA
V gene: TRBV2

CDR3 DNA: TGTGCCAGCATGGGGACTAGCGGAGAGGGGGTACAAACCCAGTACTTC
CDR3 protein: CASMGTSGEGVQTQYF
D gene: TRBD2
J gene: TRBJ2-5
clone size: NA
V gene: TRBV6-1

CDR3 DNA: TGTGCCAGCAGCCAAGTTCTCCGAAGAGCTCCTGGTAAGAACACTGAAGCTTTCTTT
CDR3 protein: CASSQVLRRAPGKNTEAFF
D gene: NA
J gene: TRBJ1-1
clone size: NA
V gene: TRBV3-1

CDR3 DNA: TGTGCCAGCAGCCAAGGGCCCTGGGAGCAGTTCTTC
CDR3 protein: CASSQGPWEQFF
D gene: NA
J gene: TRBJ2-1
clone size: NA
V gene: TRBV3-1

CDR3 DNA: TGTGCCAGCAGAAGGACAGGGGGCTACTACGAGCAGTACTTC
CDR3 protein: CASRRTGGYYEQYF
D gene: TRBD1
J gene: TRBJ2-7
clone size: NA
V gene: TRBV6-5

CDR3 DNA: TGTGCTAGTAGCGACAGGGGGCCCTACAATGAGCAGTTCTTC
CDR3 protein: CASSDRGPYNEQFF
D gene: TRBD1
J gene: TRBJ2-1
clone size: few
V gene: TRBV12-5

CDR3 DNA: TGTGCCAGCAGCTTAACTACCCCCGGGACGACTGAAGCTTTCTTT
CDR3 protein: CASSLTTPGTTEAFF
D gene: NA
J gene: TRBJ1-1
clone size: NA
V gene: TRBV3-1

CDR3 DNA: TGTGCCAGCAAAAGAACAGGGTCTTCCTACGAGCAGTACTTC
CDR3 protein: CASKRTGSSYEQYF
D gene: NA
J gene: TRBJ2-7
clone size: once
V gene: TRBV12-3/TRBV12-4

CDR3 DNA: TGTGCCAGCAACCCTTTTGGGACTGTCAATGAGCAGTTCTTC
CDR3 protein: CASNPFGTVNEQFF
D gene: NA
J gene: TRBJ2-1
clone size: NA
V gene: TRBV12-3/TRBV12-4

CDR3 DNA: TGTGCCAGCAGCATGGACAGGGTATTAGATACGCAGTATTTT
CDR3 protein: CASSMDRVLDTQYF
D gene: TRBD1
J gene: TRBJ2-3
clone size: NA
V gene: TRBV5-4

CDR3 DNA: TGTGCCAGCAGTAACGGAATGGTCGGCTACACCTTC
CDR3 protein: CASSNGMVGYTF
D gene: NA
J gene: TRBJ1-2
clone size: NA
V gene: TRBV6-5

CDR3 DNA: TGTGCCAGCAGCAGTGACCTAGCGGGAGGGTCTAATGAGCAGTTCTTC
CDR3 protein: CASSSDLAGGSNEQFF
D gene: TRBD2
J gene: TRBJ2-1
clone size: NA
V gene: TRBV14

CDR3 DNA: TGTGCCAGCAGGCCGTACGGGAACACTGAAGCTTTCTTT
CDR3 protein: CASRPYGNTEAFF
D gene: NA
J gene: TRBJ1-1
clone size: NA
V gene: TRBV2

CDR3 DNA: TGTGCCAGCAGCTTAGCGATAGGACAGGGTCTCCTTGGGGTGACCCAGTACTTC
CDR3 protein: CASSLAIGQGLLGVTQYF
D gene: TRBD1
J gene: TRBJ2-5
clone size: NA
V gene: TRBV7-9

CDR3 DNA: TGCAGTGCTAGCATTCCCTACAATGAGCAGTTCTTC
CDR3 protein: CSASIPYNEQFF
D gene: NA
J gene: TRBJ2-1
clone size: NA
V gene: TRBV20-1

CDR3 DNA: TGTGCCAGCAACCTAGCGGGAGGTTCGTACGAGCAGTACTTC
CDR3 protein: CASNLAGGSYEQYF
D gene: TRBD2
J gene: TRBJ2-7
clone size: NA
V gene: TRBV6-1

CDR3 DNA: TGTGCCAGCAGCCGGACAGGGGCCGGCTCCTACGAGCAGTACTTC
CDR3 protein: CASSRTGAGSYEQYF
D gene: TRBD1
J gene: TRBJ2-7
clone size: NA
V gene: TRBV7-9

CDR3 DNA: TGCAGTGCTAACCCGAGGAGCTCCTACAATGAGCAGTTCTTC
CDR3 protein: CSANPRSSYNEQFF
D gene: NA
J gene: TRBJ2-1
clone size: NA
V gene: TRBV20-1

CDR3 DNA: TGTGCCAGCAGCTTAGCGATCGTGGACAATGAGCAGTTCTTC
CDR3 protein: CASSLAIVDNEQFF
D gene: NA
J gene: TRBJ2-1
clone size: few
V gene: TRBV7-9

CDR3 DNA: TGTGCCTGGAGGGCCTCAGACAGGGGCCGAACCTACGAGCAGTACTTC
CDR3 protein: CAWRASDRGRTYEQYF
D gene: TRBD1
J gene: TRBJ2-7
clone size: NA
V gene: TRBV30

CDR3 DNA: TGCGCCAGCAGCCACGGGACAGACGAGCAGTACTTC
CDR3 protein: CASSHGTDEQYF
D gene: TRBD1
J gene: TRBJ2-7
clone size: NA
V gene: TRBV4-1

CDR3 DNA: TGTGCCAGCAGATTGACAGGCGGTTCCTACGAGCAGTACTTC
CDR3 protein: CASRLTGGSYEQYF
D gene: NA
J gene: TRBJ2-7
clone size: few
V gene: TRBV27

CDR3 DNA: TGTGCCAGCAGTGAAGATCTATGGGCCTACAATGAGCAGTTCTTC
CDR3 protein: CASSEDLWAYNEQFF
D gene: NA
J gene: TRBJ2-1
clone size: NA
V gene: TRBV6-1

CDR3 DNA: TGTGCCAGCAGCCCATCGGGACAAGGAGCGGCAGCAGATGGCTACACCTTC
CDR3 protein: CASSPSGQGAAADGYTF
D gene: NA
J gene: TRBJ1-2
clone size: NA
V gene: TRBV7-9

CDR3 DNA: TGCAGTGCTCGAAAGGGCTTTCAAGTAAACAATGAGCAGTTCTTC
CDR3 protein: CSARKGFQVNNEQFF
D gene: NA
J gene: TRBJ2-1
clone size: NA
V gene: TRBV20-1

CDR3 DNA: TGTGCCAGCAGTTTCCCACAGGAGAACTATGGCTACACCTTC
CDR3 protein: CASSFPQENYGYTF
D gene: NA
J gene: TRBJ1-2
clone size: NA
V gene: TRBV28

CDR3 DNA: TGCAGCGTTGCTTTCCAGAAAGCATACGAGCAGTGCTTC
CDR3 protein: CSVAFQKAYEQCF
D gene: NA
J gene: TRBJ2-7
clone size: NA
V gene: TRBV29-1

CDR3 DNA: TGTGCCAGCTTTTGGGGGAGACTAGACGCTGAGCAGTTCTTC
CDR3 protein: CASFWGRLDAEQFF
D gene: NA
J gene: TRBJ2-1
clone size: NA
V gene: TRBV7-9

CDR3 DNA: TGCGCCAGCAGCCACGGGGACAGGGACTTCTACGAGCAGTACTTC
CDR3 protein: CASSHGDRDFYEQYF
D gene: TRBD1
J gene: TRBJ2-7
clone size: NA
V gene: TRBV4-1

CDR3 DNA: TGCAGCGTTGGGCCTCTCGACTACAATGAGCAGTTCTTC
CDR3 protein: CSVGPLDYNEQFF
D gene: NA
J gene: TRBJ2-1
clone size: NA
V gene: TRBV29-1

CDR3 DNA: TGTGCCAGCAGTTCCCTAGCGGGTAACCCCGAGCAGTACTTC
CDR3 protein: CASSSLAGNPEQYF
D gene: TRBD2
J gene: TRBJ2-7
clone size: few
V gene: TRBV28

CDR3 DNA: TGTGCCAGCAGCGGGACTAGCGGAAACACAGATACGCAGTATTTT
CDR3 protein: CASSGTSGNTDTQYF
D gene: TRBD2
J gene: TRBJ2-3
clone size: NA
V gene: TRBV7-9

CDR3 DNA: TGCGCCAGCAACTTGGAGGGGACTACCTATCCCTACGAGCAGTACTTC
CDR3 protein: CASNLEGTTYPYEQYF
D gene: TRBD2
J gene: TRBJ2-7
clone size: NA
V gene: TRBV5-1

CDR3 DNA: TGTGCCAGCAACCAGGGAAGGAGAGAGACCCAGTACTTC
CDR3 protein: CASNQGRRETQYF
D gene: NA
J gene: TRBJ2-5
clone size: NA
V gene: TRBV12-3/TRBV12-4

CDR3 DNA: TGTGCCAGCAGTTTTGCCCGGACCCAGTACTTC
CDR3 protein: CASSFARTQYF
D gene: NA
J gene: TRBJ2-5
clone size: NA
V gene: TRBV27

CDR3 DNA: TGCGCCAGCAGCCAAGATCGGGTTAAGCAGTTCTTC
CDR3 protein: CASSQDRVKQFF
D gene: NA
J gene: TRBJ2-1
clone size: NA
V gene: TRBV4-1

CDR3 DNA: TGTGCCAGCAGTGAGAGCGGGGGGGCAATAGATACGCAGTATTTT
CDR3 protein: CASSESGGAIDTQYF
D gene: TRBD2
J gene: TRBJ2-3
clone size: once
V gene: TRBV6-4

CDR3 DNA: TGCAGTGCCCAGGGGTCTGGGCCCCAGCATTTT
CDR3 protein: CSAQGSGPQHF
D gene: NA
J gene: TRBJ1-5
clone size: NA
V gene: TRBV20-1

CDR3 DNA: TGTGCCAGCAGTTTAGGGCAACGGGACCAAGAGACCCAGTACTTC
CDR3 protein: CASSLGQRDQETQYF
D gene: NA
J gene: TRBJ2-5
clone size: few
V gene: TRBV6-5

CDR3 DNA: TGTGCCACCAGTGCTTCTAGCGGGAGTATGGAGGATACGCAGTATTTT
CDR3 protein: CATSASSGSMEDTQYF
D gene: TRBD2
J gene: TRBJ2-3
clone size: few
V gene: TRBV24-1